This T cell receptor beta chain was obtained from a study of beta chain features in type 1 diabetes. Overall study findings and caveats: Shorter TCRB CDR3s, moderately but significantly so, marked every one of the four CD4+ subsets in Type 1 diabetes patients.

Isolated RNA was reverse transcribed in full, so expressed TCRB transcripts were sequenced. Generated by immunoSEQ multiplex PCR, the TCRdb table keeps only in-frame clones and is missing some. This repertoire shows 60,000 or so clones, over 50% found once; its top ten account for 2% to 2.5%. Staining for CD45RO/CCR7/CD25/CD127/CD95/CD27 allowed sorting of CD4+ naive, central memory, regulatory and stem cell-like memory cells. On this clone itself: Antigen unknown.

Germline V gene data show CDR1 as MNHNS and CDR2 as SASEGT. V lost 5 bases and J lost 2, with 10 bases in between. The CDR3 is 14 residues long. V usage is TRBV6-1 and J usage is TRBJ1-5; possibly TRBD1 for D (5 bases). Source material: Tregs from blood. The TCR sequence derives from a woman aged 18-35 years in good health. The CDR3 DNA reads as TGTGCCAGCAGTTTCGGCAGGGGCAATCAGCCCCAGCATTTT. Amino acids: CASSFGRGNQPQHF.